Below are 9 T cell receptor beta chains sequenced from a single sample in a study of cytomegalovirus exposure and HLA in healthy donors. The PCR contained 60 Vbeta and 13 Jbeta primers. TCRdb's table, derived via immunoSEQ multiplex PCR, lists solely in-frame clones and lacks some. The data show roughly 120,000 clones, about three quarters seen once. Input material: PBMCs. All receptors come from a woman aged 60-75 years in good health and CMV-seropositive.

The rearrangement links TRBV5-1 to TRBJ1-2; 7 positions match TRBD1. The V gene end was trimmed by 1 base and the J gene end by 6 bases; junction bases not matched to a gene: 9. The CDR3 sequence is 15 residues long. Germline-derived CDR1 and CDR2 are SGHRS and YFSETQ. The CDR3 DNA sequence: TGCGCCAGCAGCTTGTCCCCGGGACAGCAAGATGGCTACACCTTC. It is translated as CASSLSPGQQDGYTF.

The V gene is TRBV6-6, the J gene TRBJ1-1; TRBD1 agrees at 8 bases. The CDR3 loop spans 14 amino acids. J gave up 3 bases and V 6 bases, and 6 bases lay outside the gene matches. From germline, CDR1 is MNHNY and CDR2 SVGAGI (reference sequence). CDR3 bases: TGTGCCAGCAGGGAACAGGGGGGGGACACTGAAGCTTTCTTT. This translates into CASREQGGDTEAFF.

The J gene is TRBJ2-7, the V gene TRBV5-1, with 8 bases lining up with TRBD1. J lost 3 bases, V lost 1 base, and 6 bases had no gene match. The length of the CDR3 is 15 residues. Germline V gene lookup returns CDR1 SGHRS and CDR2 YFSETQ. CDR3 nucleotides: TGCGCCAGCAGCTTGCAGACGGGACAGGACTACGAGCAGTACTTC. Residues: CASSLQTGQDYEQYF.

In DNA form, the CDR3 reads TGTGCCAGCACCCCAAAAACCCCAGACTACGAGCAGTACTTC. This translates into CASTPKTPDYEQYF. The chain links TRBV5-6 to TRBJ2-7; D gene ambiguous. The CDR3 covers 14 residues. V was clipped by 6 bases and J by 3 bases, with 16 bases between them. CDR1 and CDR2 from the germline V gene are SGHDT and YYEEEE. The full variable domain, with the rest looked up from reference TRBV5-6 and TRBJ2-7, is DAGVTQSPTHLIKTRGQQVTLRCSPKSGHDTVSWYQQALGQGPQFIFQYYEEEERQRGNFPDRFSGHQFPNYSSELNVNALLLGDSALYLCASTPKTPDYEQYFGPGTRLTVT.

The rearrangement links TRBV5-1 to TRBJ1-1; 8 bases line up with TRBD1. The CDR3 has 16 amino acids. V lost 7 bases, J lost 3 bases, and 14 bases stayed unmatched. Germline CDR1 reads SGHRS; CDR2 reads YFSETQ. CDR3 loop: CASEDSSSGGYTEAFF. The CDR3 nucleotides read TGCGCCAGCGAAGATTCCTCGTCAGGGGGCTACACTGAAGCTTTCTTT.

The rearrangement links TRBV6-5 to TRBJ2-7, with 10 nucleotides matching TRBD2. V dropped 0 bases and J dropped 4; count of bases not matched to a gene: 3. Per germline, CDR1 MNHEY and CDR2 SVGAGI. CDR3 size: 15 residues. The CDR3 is CASSYSSGRTYEQYF. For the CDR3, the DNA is TGTGCCAGCAGTTACTCTAGCGGGAGGACTTACGAGCAGTACTTC.

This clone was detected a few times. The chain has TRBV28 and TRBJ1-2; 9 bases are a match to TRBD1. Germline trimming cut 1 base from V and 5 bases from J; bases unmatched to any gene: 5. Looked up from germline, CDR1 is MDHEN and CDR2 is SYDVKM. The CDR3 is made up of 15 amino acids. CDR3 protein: CASSLSQGAWYGYTF. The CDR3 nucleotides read TGTGCCAGCAGTTTATCACAGGGGGCTTGGTATGGCTACACCTTC.

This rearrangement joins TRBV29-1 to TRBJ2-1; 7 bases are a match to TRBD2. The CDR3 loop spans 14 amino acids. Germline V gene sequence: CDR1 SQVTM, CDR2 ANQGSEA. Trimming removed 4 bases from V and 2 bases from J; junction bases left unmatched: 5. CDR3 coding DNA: TGCAGCGTTGTGGCGGGAGAGCCCTACAATGAGCAGTTCTTC. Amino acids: CSVVAGEPYNEQFF.

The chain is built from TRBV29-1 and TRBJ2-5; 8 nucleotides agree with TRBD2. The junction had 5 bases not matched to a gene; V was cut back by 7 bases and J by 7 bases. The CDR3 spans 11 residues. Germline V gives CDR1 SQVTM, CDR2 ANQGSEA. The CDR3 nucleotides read TGCAGCGATTCGGGAGGGCGGACCCAGTACTTC. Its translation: CSDSGGRTQYF.